This T cell receptor (beta chain) was documented in a study of blood T cell repertoires in COVID-19. About the study: There were acute and convalescent COVID-19 samples, and they came from the United States, Italy and Spain.

The CDR3 covers 15 residues. CDR1 and CDR2 from the germline V gene are SGHTA and FQGTGA. V was clipped by 5 bases and J by 4 bases; unmatched bases: 4. Authors' analysis steps: Amplification of reference gene primers was used by the study to estimate nucleated cell counts. The protocol was immunoSEQ multiplex PCR, while the TCRdb copy is restricted to in-frame clones and leaves out a portion. V and J calls plus clone size are reproduced from that table; the DNA served to infer D and trimming. The sample holds about 200,000 clones, less than 90% seen once. The J gene is TRBJ2-1, the V gene TRBV7-3; TRBD2 matches at 11 bases. The sequenced sample was peripheral blood. The source is a man aged 35 to 55 with active or convalescent COVID-19. The CDR3 region has the DNA TGTGCCAGCAGCCGTGGGACTAGCGGTTACAATGAGCAGTTCTTC. It codes for CASSRGTSGYNEQFF.